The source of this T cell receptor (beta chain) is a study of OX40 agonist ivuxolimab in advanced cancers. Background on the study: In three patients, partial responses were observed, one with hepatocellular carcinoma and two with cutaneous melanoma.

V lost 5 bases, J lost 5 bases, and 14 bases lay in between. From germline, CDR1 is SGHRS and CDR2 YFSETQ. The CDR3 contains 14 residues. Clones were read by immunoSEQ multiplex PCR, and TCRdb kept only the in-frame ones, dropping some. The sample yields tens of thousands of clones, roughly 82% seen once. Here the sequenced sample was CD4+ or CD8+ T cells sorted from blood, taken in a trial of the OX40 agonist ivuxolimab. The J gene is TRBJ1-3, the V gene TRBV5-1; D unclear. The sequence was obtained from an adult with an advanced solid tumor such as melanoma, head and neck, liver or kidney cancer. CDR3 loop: CASRSHSSRNTIYF. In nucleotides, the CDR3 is TGCGCCAGCAGGTCACACTCTTCTAGAAACACCATATATTTT.